This T cell receptor (beta chain) came from a study of cytomegalovirus exposure and HLA in healthy donors. Study context: The roughly 100 million unique TCR beta sequences, from about 190 million T cells, were found by an earlier analysis. The study's findings and limits: Prediction of most subjects' HLA-A and HLA-B alleles by TCR beta sequences was reportedly accurate. Data from an earlier analysis indicated that most TCR beta V segments were productive either about 90% or about 30% of the time. Researchers reported in a later analysis that common viral pathogens appeared linked to several top clusters.

The germline CDR1 and CDR2 sequences are LNHDA and SQIVND (reference sequence). The CDR3 is made up of 18 amino acids. J gave up 7 bases and V 6 bases, and 20 bases lay outside the gene matches. Remarks on this clone: Its antigen is currently unknown.

PCR involved 60 Vbeta and 13 Jbeta primers. TCRdb keeps only in-frame clones here, not all; method: immunoSEQ multiplex PCR. The sample yields 150,000 or so clones, around 73% seen once. This receptor was identified in a woman aged 18-35 years in good health and CMV-seronegative. The chain couples TRBV19 to TRBJ2-3, with 9 nucleotides matching TRBD2. The specimen was PBMCs. CDR3 nucleotides: TGTGCCAGTAGCCCCCGGCGTCTCCAGCGGGGGGTTGGTTATACGCAGTATTTT. The encoded protein is CASSPRRLQRGVGYTQYF.